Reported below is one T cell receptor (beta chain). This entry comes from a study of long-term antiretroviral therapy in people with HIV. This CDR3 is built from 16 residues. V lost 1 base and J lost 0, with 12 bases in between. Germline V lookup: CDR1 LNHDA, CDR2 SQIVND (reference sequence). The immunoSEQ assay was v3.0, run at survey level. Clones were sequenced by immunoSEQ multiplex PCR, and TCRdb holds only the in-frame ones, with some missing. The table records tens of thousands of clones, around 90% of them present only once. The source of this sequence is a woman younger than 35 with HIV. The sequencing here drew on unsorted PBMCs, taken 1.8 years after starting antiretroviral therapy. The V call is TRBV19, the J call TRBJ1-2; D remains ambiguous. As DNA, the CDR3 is TGTGCCAGTAGTATAGGTACGGCGGTGACTAACTATGGCTACACCTTC. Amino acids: CASSIGTAVTNYGYTF.